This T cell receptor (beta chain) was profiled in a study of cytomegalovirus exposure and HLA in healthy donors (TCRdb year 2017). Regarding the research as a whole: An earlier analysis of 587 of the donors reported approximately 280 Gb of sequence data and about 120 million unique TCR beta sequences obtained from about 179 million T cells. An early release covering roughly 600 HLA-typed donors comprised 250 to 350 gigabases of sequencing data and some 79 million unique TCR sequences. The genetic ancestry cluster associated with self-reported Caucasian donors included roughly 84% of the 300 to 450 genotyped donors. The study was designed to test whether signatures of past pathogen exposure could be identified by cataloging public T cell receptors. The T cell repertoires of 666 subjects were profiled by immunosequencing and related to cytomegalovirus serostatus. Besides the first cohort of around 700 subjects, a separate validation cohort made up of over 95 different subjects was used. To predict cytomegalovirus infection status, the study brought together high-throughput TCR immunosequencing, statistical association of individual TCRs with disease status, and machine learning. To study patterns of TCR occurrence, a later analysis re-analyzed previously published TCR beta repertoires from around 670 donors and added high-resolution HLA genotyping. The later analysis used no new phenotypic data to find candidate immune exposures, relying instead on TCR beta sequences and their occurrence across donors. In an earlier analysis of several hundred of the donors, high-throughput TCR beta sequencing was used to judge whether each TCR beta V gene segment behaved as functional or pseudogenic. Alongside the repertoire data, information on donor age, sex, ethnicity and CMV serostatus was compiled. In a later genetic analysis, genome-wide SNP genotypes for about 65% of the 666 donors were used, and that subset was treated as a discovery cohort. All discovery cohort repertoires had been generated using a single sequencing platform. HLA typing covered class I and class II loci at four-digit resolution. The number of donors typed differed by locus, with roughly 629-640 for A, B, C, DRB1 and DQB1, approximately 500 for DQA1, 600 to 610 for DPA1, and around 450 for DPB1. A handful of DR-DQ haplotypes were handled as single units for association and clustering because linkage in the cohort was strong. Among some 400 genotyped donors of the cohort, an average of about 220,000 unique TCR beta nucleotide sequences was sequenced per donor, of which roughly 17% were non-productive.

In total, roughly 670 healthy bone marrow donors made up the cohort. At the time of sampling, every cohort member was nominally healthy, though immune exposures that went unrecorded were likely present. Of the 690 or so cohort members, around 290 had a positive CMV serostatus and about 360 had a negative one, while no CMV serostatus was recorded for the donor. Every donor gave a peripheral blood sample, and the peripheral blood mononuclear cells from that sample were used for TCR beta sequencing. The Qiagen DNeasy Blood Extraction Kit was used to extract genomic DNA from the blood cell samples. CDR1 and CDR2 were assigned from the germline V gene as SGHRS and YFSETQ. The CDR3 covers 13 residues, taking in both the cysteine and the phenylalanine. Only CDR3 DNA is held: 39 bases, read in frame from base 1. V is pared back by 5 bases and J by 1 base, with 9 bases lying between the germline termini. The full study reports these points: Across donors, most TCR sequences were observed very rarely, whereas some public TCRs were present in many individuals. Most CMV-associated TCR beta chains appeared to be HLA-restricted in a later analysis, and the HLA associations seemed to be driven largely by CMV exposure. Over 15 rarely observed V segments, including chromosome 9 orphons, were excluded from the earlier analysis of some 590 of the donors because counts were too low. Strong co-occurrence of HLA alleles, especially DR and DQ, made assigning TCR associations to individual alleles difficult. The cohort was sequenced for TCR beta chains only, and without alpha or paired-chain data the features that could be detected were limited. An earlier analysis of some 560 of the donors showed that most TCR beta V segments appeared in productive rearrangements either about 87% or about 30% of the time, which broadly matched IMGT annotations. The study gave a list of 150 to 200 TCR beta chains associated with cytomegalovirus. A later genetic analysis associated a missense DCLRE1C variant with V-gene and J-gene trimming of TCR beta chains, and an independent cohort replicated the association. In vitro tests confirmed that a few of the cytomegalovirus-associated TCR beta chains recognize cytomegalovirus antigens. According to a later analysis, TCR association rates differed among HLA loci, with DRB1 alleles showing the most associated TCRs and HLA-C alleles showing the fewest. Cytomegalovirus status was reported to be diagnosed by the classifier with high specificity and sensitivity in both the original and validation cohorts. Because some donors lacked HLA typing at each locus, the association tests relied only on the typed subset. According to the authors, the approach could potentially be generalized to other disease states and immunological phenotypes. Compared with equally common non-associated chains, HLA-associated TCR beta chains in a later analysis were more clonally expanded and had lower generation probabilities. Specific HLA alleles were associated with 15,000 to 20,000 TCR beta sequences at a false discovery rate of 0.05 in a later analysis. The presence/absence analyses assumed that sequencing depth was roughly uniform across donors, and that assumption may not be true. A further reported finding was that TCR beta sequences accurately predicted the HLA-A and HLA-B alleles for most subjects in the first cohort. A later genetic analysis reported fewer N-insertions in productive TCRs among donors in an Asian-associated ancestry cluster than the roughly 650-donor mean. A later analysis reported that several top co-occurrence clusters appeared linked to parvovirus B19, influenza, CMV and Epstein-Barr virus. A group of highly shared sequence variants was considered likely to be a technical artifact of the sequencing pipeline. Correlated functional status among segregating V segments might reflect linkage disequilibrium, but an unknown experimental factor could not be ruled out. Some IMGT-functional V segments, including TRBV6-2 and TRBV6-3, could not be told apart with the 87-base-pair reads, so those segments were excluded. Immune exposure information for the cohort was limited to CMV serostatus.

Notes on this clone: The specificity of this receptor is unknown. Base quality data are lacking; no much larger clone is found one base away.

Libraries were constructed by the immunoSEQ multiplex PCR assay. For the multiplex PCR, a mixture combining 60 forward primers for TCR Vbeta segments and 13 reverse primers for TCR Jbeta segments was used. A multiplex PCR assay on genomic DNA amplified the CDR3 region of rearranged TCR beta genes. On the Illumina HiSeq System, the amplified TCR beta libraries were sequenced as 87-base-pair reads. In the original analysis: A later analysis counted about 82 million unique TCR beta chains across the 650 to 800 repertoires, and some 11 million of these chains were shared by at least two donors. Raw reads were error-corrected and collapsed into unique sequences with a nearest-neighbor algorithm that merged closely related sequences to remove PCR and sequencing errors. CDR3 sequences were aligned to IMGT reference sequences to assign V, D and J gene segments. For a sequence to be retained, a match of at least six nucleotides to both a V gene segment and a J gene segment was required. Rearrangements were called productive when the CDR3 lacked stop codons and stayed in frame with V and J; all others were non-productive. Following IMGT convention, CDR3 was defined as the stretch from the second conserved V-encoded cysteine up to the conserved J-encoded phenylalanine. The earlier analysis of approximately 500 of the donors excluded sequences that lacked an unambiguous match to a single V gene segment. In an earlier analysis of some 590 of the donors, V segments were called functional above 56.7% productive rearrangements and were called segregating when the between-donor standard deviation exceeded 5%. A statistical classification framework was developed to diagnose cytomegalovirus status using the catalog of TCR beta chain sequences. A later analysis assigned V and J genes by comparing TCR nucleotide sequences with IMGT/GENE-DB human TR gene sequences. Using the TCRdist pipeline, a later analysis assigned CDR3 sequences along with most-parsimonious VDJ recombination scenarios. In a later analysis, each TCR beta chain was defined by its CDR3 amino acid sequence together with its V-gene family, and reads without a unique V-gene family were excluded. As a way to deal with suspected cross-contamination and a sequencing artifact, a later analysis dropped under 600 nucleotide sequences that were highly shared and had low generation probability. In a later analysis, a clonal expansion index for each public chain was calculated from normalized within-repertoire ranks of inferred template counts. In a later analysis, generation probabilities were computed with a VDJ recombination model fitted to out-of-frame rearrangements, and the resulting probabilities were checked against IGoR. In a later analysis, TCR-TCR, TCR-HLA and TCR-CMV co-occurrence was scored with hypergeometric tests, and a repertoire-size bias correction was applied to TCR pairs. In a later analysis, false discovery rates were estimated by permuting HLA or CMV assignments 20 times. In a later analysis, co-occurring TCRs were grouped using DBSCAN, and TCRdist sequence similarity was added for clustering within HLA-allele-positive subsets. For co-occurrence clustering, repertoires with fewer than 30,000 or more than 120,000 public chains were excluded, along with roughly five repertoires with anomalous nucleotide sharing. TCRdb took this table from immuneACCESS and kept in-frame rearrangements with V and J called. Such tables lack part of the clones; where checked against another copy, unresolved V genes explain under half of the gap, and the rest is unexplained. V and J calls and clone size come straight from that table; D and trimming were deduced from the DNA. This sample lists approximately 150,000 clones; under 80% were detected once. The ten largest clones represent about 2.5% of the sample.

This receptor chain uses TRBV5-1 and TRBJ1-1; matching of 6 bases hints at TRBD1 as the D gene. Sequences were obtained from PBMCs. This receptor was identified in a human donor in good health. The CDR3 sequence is CASRQTGNTEAFF. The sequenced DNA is TGCGCCAGCAGACAGACAGGGAACACTGAAGCTTTCTTT.